This T cell receptor beta chain derives from a study of cytomegalovirus exposure and HLA in healthy donors. Study background: The approximately 120 validation repertoires were reported in a later analysis to have been generated on the same platform as the approximately 700 first-cohort repertoires.

Study observations and caveats: It was 164 TCR beta chains that were listed as cytomegalovirus-associated. The finding came from a later analysis; first-cohort TCR clusters tended to co-occur in the 110 or so validation repertoires.

The donors were part of the validation cohort, which consisted of about 120 subjects and was separate from the first cohort of about 670 subjects. Only in-frame clones appear in the TCRdb table, and some are missing; sequencing was by immunoSEQ multiplex PCR. This sample has approximately 160,000 clones; around 92% occur once, and the top ten carry 4.2%. This clone was recorded only once. The antigen is unknown. J was trimmed by 4 bases and V by 6 bases; bases with no gene match: 5. The germline V gene encodes CDR1 MNHNS and CDR2 SASEGT. This CDR3 comprises 14 residues. The chain joins TRBV6-1 to TRBJ1-5; 8 positions agree with TRBD1. The sequenced sample was PBMCs. The TCR comes from a man younger than 35 in good health and CMV-seropositive. The CDR3: CASSDDRGNQPQHF. CDR3 sequence (DNA): TGTGCCAGCAGCGACGACAGGGGAAATCAGCCCCAGCATTTT.